One sample yielded the 5 T cell receptor beta chains listed below, sequenced in a study of breast tumors, draining lymph nodes, adjacent tissues. Via MiXCR, TCRdb re-called the multiplex PCR reads, giving one row per CDR3 protein. The data contain roughly 80,000 distinct CDR3 sequences, roughly a fifth of them seen just once; the ten biggest clones take up about 2.2%. Axillary draining lymph nodes of breast cancer patients supplied the node samples. The sequencing input was axillary lymph node tissue. The receptors stem from a female donor with breast cancer. Some clones in this sample may be carry-over from other donors' samples.

This clonotype was counted a few times. A read error may explain this, as a much larger clone is one base away. The chain is built from TRBV5-4 and TRBJ2-7; no reliable D call. CDR1 and CDR2 (germline): SGHNT, YYREEE (reference sequence). CDR3 length equals 12 residues. Here the CDR3 reads CAGSFGEFEQYF. The CDR3 nucleotides are TGTGCCGGCAGCTTCGGAGAATTCGAGCAGTACTTC. The variable domain in full, with the rest retrieved from reference TRBV5-4 and TRBJ2-7, is ETGVTQSPTHLIKTRGQQVTLRCSSQSGHNTVSWYQQALGQGPQFIFQYYREEENGRGNFPPRFSGLQFPNYSSELNVNALELDDSALYLCAGSFGEFEQYFGPGTRLTVT.

This clonotype was counted at least ten times. This chain connects TRBV6-2 or TRBV6-3 to TRBJ2-7, with D perhaps given as TRBD1 or TRBD2 (5 bases each). The V end was cut by 5 bases, the J end by 2 bases, with 10 bases between. Germline CDR1 is MNHEY and CDR2 is SVGEGT. The CDR3 totals 13 residues. CDR3: CASSRGRPYEQYF. The CDR3 nucleotides read TGTGCCAGCAGTCGGGGACGGCCCTACGAGCAGTACTTC.

The chain uses TRBV12-3 or TRBV12-4 and TRBJ1-4; 10 nucleotides match TRBD1. The CDR3 length is 16 residues. V was pared by 1 base and J by 10 bases, with 9 bases of the junction left unmatched. The CDR3 loop is CASSLVGRDRGGKLFF. The CDR3 DNA sequence: TGTGCCAGCAGTTTAGTAGGGAGGGACAGGGGAGGAAAACTGTTTTTT.

The sample holds many counts of this clonotype. The V call is TRBV7-3, the J call TRBJ2-5, with 11 positions matching TRBD2. J gave up 3 bases and V 5 bases, and 5 bases lay outside the gene matches. This CDR3 has 15 residues. Germline V gives CDR1 SGHTA, CDR2 FQGTGA. CDR3 loop: CASSVGLADKETQYF. CDR3 DNA sequence: TGTGCCAGCAGCGTGGGACTAGCGGACAAAGAGACCCAGTACTTC.

This clonotype has a count of ten or more. The chain has TRBV20-1 and TRBJ1-6, with TRBD1 as a possible D gene (6 bases). CDR3 size: 13 residues. Germline V gives CDR1 DFQATT, CDR2 SNEGSKA (reference sequence). The germline V and J ends were trimmed by 5 bases and 7 bases, with 12 bases remaining between them. CDR3 residues: CSAPKGGNSPLHF. The CDR3 DNA is TGCAGTGCTCCCAAGGGGGGGAATTCACCCCTCCACTTT.